The sample holds a few counts of the clone carrying this T cell receptor beta chain. What it binds is unknown. The sample belongs to a study of blood T cells in healthy people across ages. The sample providers were healthy Caucasian people from Russia, aged about 6 to 100. V lost 2 bases and J 2 bases, leaving 7 bases between the germline ends. Germline lookup yields CDR1 SGHDT and CDR2 YYEEEE. The CDR3 spans 13 residues. PCR was performed a second time for roughly 6 to 12 cycles using a sample-barcoded 5' primer and a J-beta primer mix. The yield of each sample was at least 3 million CDR3-containing paired-end reads. TCRdb analysed the 5' RACE reads with MiXCR anew, one entry per CDR3 protein. The table has hundreds of thousands of distinct CDR3 sequences, approximately 53% seen once. Findings and caveats of the study: In older individuals, TCR beta diversity per million T cells was lower, falling roughly linearly with age.

The specimen sequenced was blood. This chain connects TRBV5-6 to TRBJ2-5, with D uncertain. The origin of this receptor is a man in his forties in good health. This CDR3 is CASSFTAQETQYF. Written as DNA, the CDR3 is TGTGCCAGCAGCTTCACAGCTCAAGAGACCCAGTACTTC.